The rows below give T cell receptor beta chains drawn from one sample of a study of cytomegalovirus exposure and HLA in healthy donors. Repertoires were generated with immunoSEQ multiplex PCR, while TCRdb's copy carries only in-frame clones and drops some. The repertoire holds hundreds of thousands of clones, with approximately 90% as singletons. Sequencing was carried out using PBMCs. The receptors were sampled from a woman younger than 35 in good health and CMV-seronegative. CDR3s include the opening cysteine and the closing phenylalanine or tryptophan. The D gene is left open where the match is weak. Only some rows state a clone size, as once, few, many or a class for expanded clones.

J: TRBJ2-3; V: TRBV18; size: -; D: -; CDR3: CASSSLLTDTQYF; DNA: TGTGCCAGCTCATCTCTCCTTACAGATACGCAGTATTTT
J: TRBJ2-1; V: TRBV27; size: -; D: -; CDR3: CASSLPNSYEQFF; DNA: TGTGCCAGCAGTTTGCCGAATAGTTATGAGCAGTTCTTC
J: TRBJ2-7; V: TRBV28; size: -; D: TRBD2; CDR3: CASSLGTSGVTYEQYF; DNA: TGTGCCAGCAGTTTGGGGACTAGCGGGGTCACCTACGAGCAGTACTTC
J: TRBJ1-2; V: TRBV6-4; size: -; D: -; CDR3: CASSQGADYGYTF; DNA: TGTGCCAGCAGCCAAGGGGCAGACTATGGCTACACCTTC
J: TRBJ2-1; V: TRBV11-2; size: -; D: -; CDR3: CASNSFRGLPDNEQFF; DNA: TGTGCCAGCAATTCCTTTAGAGGGCTCCCTGACAATGAGCAGTTCTTC
J: TRBJ2-3; V: TRBV6-1; size: -; D: TRBD2; CDR3: CASSGLAGGNTQYF; DNA: TGTGCCAGCAGTGGGCTAGCGGGAGGGAATACGCAGTATTTT
J: TRBJ1-6; V: TRBV2; size: -; D: -; CDR3: CASSERQTTYNSPLHF; DNA: TGTGCCAGCAGTGAGCGGCAGACTACTTATAATTCACCCCTCCACTTT
J: TRBJ2-3; V: TRBV18; size: -; D: TRBD1; CDR3: CASSPTGKGADTQYF; DNA: TGTGCCAGCTCACCGACAGGGAAGGGTGCAGATACGCAGTATTTT
J: TRBJ2-7; V: TRBV6-5; size: once; D: TRBD1; CDR3: CASRKTGGSYEQYF; DNA: TGTGCCAGCAGAAAGACAGGGGGCTCCTACGAGCAGTACTTC
J: TRBJ2-2; V: TRBV6-5; size: once; D: TRBD2; CDR3: CASSYSGTSGSGELFF; DNA: TGTGCCAGCAGTTATTCCGGGACTAGCGGGTCCGGGGAGCTGTTTTTT
J: TRBJ2-5; V: TRBV7-7; size: -; D: TRBD2; CDR3: CASSFSGAQETQYF; DNA: TGTGCCAGCAGCTTCAGCGGGGCACAAGAGACCCAGTACTTC
J: TRBJ1-2; V: TRBV19; size: -; D: -; CDR3: CASTTRGAPQSNYGYTF; DNA: TGTGCCAGTACGACTCGGGGGGCTCCTCAAAGTAACTATGGCTACACCTTC
J: TRBJ2-7; V: TRBV11-2; size: few; D: -; CDR3: CARPEKQYF; DNA: TGTGCCAGGCCTGAGAAGCAGTACTTC
J: TRBJ1-2; V: TRBV18; size: few; D: TRBD1; CDR3: CASSPGTGGTYGYTF; DNA: TGTGCCAGCTCACCTGGCACAGGGGGCACCTATGGCTACACCTTC
J: TRBJ1-4; V: TRBV7-9; size: -; D: TRBD1; CDR3: CASSSGQRYEKLFF; DNA: TGTGCCAGCAGCTCGGGACAGCGGTATGAAAAACTGTTTTTT
J: TRBJ2-3; V: TRBV6-5; size: -; D: -; CDR3: CASSYSGSSTDTQYF; DNA: TGTGCCAGCAGTTACTCGGGCAGTAGCACAGATACGCAGTATTTT
J: TRBJ1-4; V: TRBV9; size: -; D: TRBD1; CDR3: CASSVGGGGIGNEKLFF; DNA: TGTGCCAGCAGCGTAGGAGGGGGCGGTATCGGTAATGAAAAACTGTTTTTT
J: TRBJ2-1; V: TRBV9; size: -; D: -; CDR3: CASSVSSSYNEQFF; DNA: TGTGCCAGCAGCGTCTCGAGCTCCTACAATGAGCAGTTCTTC
J: TRBJ2-7; V: TRBV6-1; size: few; D: -; CDR3: CASSIRGRSYEQYF; DNA: TGTGCCAGCAGCATACGGGGGAGATCCTACGAGCAGTACTTC